A selection of T cell receptor beta chains follows, all from one sample in a study of response to subunit inactivated influenza vaccine. Each CDR3 protein gets one entry after TCRdb re-called the RT-PCR reads with MiXCR. The data hold hundreds of thousands of distinct CDR3 sequences, with approximately 14% observed a single time. The sample consisted of PBMCs from blood, taken less than 15 days before vaccination. The origin of the receptors is a man aged 50 or older who received an inactivated influenza vaccine. CDR3s include the opening cysteine and the closing phenylalanine or tryptophan. Not all rows give a size; the values are once, few, many and, for expanded clones, a class.

many,TRBV20-1,CSAGLARRDTQYF
few,TRBV12-3/TRBV12-4,CASRQGLREKLFF
few,TRBV12-3/TRBV12-4,CASRHTTGGHQPQHF
many,TRBV16,CASSQSHQRDTQYF
.,TRBV28,CASSLSGARDTQYF
.,TRBV7-2,CASSLWSGTSGSNEQFF
many,TRBV5-1,CASSPGGNNEQFF
.,TRBV5-1,CASSLARLTNTEAFF
.,TRBV7-2,CASSSTITRVYEQYF
.,TRBV14,CASSHSGRNSGNTIYF
.,TRBV24-1,CATSDLAGTSEKQFF
.,TRBV7-8,CASSEKGDHRSEQYF
.,TRBV27,CASSFQGQLYEQYF
.,TRBV2,CASSEALSGTGGELFF
.,TRBV6-2/TRBV6-3,CASSYTKGLAATLETQYF
.,TRBV3-1,CASSLKSAGQFKETQYF
.,TRBV7-2,CASSGGLGETQYF
.,TRBV11-2,CASSPRLAETYNEQFF
.,TRBV30,CAWSDLQGTDTQYF
.,TRBV27,CASSPGQINNQPQHF
few,TRBV7-6,CASSLEVQTRHYSGANVLTF
.,TRBV7-9,CASSLQGPNYGYTF
few,TRBV20-1,CSVVDWGRGTDTQYF
.,TRBV5-6,CASSLAGQGGDTQYF